These 32 T cell receptor beta chains were sequenced from one sample in a study of cytomegalovirus exposure and HLA in healthy donors (dated by TCRdb to 2017 to 2019). Receptor libraries were prepared by the immunoSEQ multiplex PCR assay. A mixture of 60 forward primers for TCR Vbeta segments and 13 reverse primers for TCR Jbeta segments was used in the multiplex PCR. TCRdb re-hosts the immuneACCESS table, in-frame sequences only. Its copies lack some clones; in the studies checked, an unresolved V gene accounts for under half of them, and the cause for the rest is not known. For this sample there are approximately 150,000 clones; 75% to 85% appear just once. Of the sample, about 13% is held by the ten largest clones. The sequencing input was PBMCs. Receptor source: a woman in her 50s in good health and CMV-seropositive.

The chain couples TRBV7-3 to TRBJ2-5, with 8 bases lining up with TRBD2. J was trimmed by 1 base and V by 5 bases; bases with no gene match: 6. CDR1 SGHTA and CDR2 FQGTGA come from the germline V gene. The CDR3 has 15 amino acids. CDR3 bases: TGTGCCAGCAGCCTAGGACTAGCACGCCAAGAGACCCAGTACTTC. Translating it yields CASSLGLARQETQYF.

The chain uses TRBV5-1 and TRBJ1-1; D remains unclear. The germline V and J ends were trimmed by 1 base and 0 bases, with 7 bases remaining between them. Germline V lookup: CDR1 SGHRS, CDR2 YFSETQ. CDR3 size: 14 residues. CDR3 DNA: TGCGCCAGCAGCTTGTTGGAGGTGAACACTGAAGCTTTCTTT. This codes for CASSLLEVNTEAFF.

V is TRBV5-4 and J is TRBJ2-5, with D possibly matching TRBD2 (5 bases). The germline CDR1 and CDR2 sequences are SGHNT and YYREEE (reference sequence). CDR3 length: 13 amino acids. The V and J ends lost 6 bases and 7 bases respectively, with 16 bases between them. In DNA, the CDR3 is TGTGCCAGCACCCGGACTGGAAGTGGGACCCAGTACTTC. Its translation is CASTRTGSGTQYF.

This clone has a handful of counts. This chain connects TRBV7-2 to TRBJ2-7, with a weak D call TRBD2 (7 bases). The germline gives CDR1 SGHTA, CDR2 FQGNSA. CDR3 size: 14 residues. V was shortened by 8 bases and J by 4 bases, with 18 bases between the two germline ends. Here the CDR3 DNA reads TGTGCCAGCGGGGGAGGGGGGAATCGTTACGAGCAGTACTTC. This sequence encodes CASGGGGNRYEQYF.

This clone was detected only a few times. The genes are TRBV5-1 and TRBJ2-3; D uncertain. The V end lost 4 bases, the J end lost 4 bases, and 19 bases lay between the germline ends. The CDR3 extends over 16 amino acids. CDR1 SGHRS and CDR2 YFSETQ come from the germline V gene. The CDR3 nucleotides are TGCGCCAGCAGCCTGGCCGGTCGAACCCGGGCAGATACGCAGTATTTT. This sequence encodes CASSLAGRTRADTQYF.

The rearrangement links TRBV2 to TRBJ2-2, with TRBD1 matching 11 bases. Losses at the gene ends were 7 bases for V and 7 bases for J; bases not matched to a gene: 8. The CDR3 covers 15 residues. The germline gives CDR1 SNHLY, CDR2 FYNNEI. In DNA, the CDR3 is TGTGCCAGCAATCTGGACAGGGGGCCTCACGGGGAGCTGTTTTTT. Encoded protein: CASNLDRGPHGELFF.

The rearrangement joins TRBV6-6 to TRBJ1-6; D ambiguous. Germline V gene data show CDR1 as MNHNY and CDR2 as SVGAGI (reference sequence). The CDR3 covers 13 residues. V gave up 10 bases and J gave up 7 bases, with 14 bases separating them. The chain's CDR3 is CAINSRRNSPLHF. The CDR3 region has the DNA TGTGCCATTAATAGTAGGCGGAATTCACCCCTCCACTTT.

This chain uses TRBV6-1 with TRBJ2-7; 8 positions match TRBD2. V gave up 6 bases and J gave up 8 bases; unmatched junction bases: 9. The CDR3 extends over 13 amino acids. Germline-derived CDR1 and CDR2 are MNHNS and SASEGT. CDR3 DNA sequence: TGTGCCAGCAGCCGCTACGGGGGGGAAAAGCAGTACTTC. Translating gives CASSRYGGEKQYF.

The J gene is TRBJ2-1, the V gene TRBV2; possible D gene TRBD1, 6 bases. Germline V gene data show CDR1 as SNHLY and CDR2 as FYNNEI. CDR3 length equals 13 residues. The ends were cut back, 6 bases at V and 6 bases at J, with 12 bases in the middle. CDR3 region: CASRKDSGNEQFF. CDR3 DNA: TGTGCCAGCAGGAAGGACAGCGGCAATGAGCAGTTCTTC.

The chain joins TRBV18 to TRBJ1-6; a possible D gene is TRBD1 (5 bases). The germline V gene has CDR1 KGHSH and CDR2 LQKENI. The CDR3 sequence is 14 residues long. The ends were cut back, 2 bases at V and 12 bases at J, with 14 bases in the middle. CDR3 in DNA: TGTGCCAGCTCACCAGGACAACCCAGAGGACCCCTCCACTTT. The encoded protein is CASSPGQPRGPLHF.

The chain joins TRBV10-3 to TRBJ2-4; D is uncertain. Trimming took off 3 bases at V and 8 bases at J, with 14 bases between the two ends. Germline assignment: CDR1 ENHRY and CDR2 SYGVKD. This CDR3 region has 14 residues. CDR3 DNA sequence: TGTGCCATCAGTGAATCGACGGGTGGAGACATTCAGTACTTC. Amino acids: CAISESTGGDIQYF.

The rearrangement joins TRBV18 to TRBJ1-1; D perhaps matches TRBD1 (5 bases). CDR3 length equals 12 residues. With 1 base removed from V and 5 bases from J, the gap between germline ends came to 5 bases. Germline V lookup: CDR1 KGHSH, CDR2 LQKENI. The CDR3 protein is CASSPQGTEAFF. Written as DNA, the CDR3 is TGTGCCAGCTCACCACAGGGGACTGAAGCTTTCTTT. Looking up the rest from reference TRBV18 and TRBJ1-1 gives the full variable domain: NAGVMQNPRHLVRRRGQEARLRCSPMKGHSHVYWYRQLPEEGLKFMVYLQKENIIDESGMPKERFSAEFPKEGPSILRIQQVVRGDSAAYFCASSPQGTEAFFGQGTRLTVV.

The chain couples TRBV6-1 to TRBJ1-2; no clear D gene. V dropped 5 bases and J dropped 1 base, with 11 bases sitting between them. Germline V CDR1 and CDR2: MNHNS, SASEGT. This CDR3 has 14 amino acids. The CDR3 nucleotides read TGTGCCAGCAGTTATTCGACAAGTAACTATGGCTACACCTTC. It encodes CASSYSTSNYGYTF.

The chain combines TRBV30 with TRBJ2-3, with 10 bases identical to TRBD2. The CDR3 length is 16 residues. V dropped 3 bases and J dropped 2; count of bases not matched to a gene: 8. The germline gives CDR1 GTSNPN, CDR2 SVGIG (reference sequence). The CDR3 region is CAWRKSLAGITDTQYF. CDR3 in DNA: TGTGCCTGGAGGAAGTCACTAGCGGGAATCACAGATACGCAGTATTTT.

The chain uses TRBV29-1 and TRBJ2-2, with TRBD2 identical over 11 bases. This CDR3 spans 16 amino acids. V gave up 4 bases and J gave up 5 bases; unmatched junction bases: 9. Germline loops: CDR1 SQVTM, CDR2 ANQGSEA. CDR3 nucleotides: TGCAGCGTTGTAGTTAGCGGGGGGGCCAGGACCGGGGAGCTGTTTTTT. It yields the protein CSVVVSGGARTGELFF.

The chain combines TRBV5-1 with TRBJ2-3; D unclear. CDR1 and CDR2 from the germline V gene are SGHRS and YFSETQ. V lost 0 bases to trimming and J lost 2 bases, with 7 bases between them. This CDR3 spans 14 amino acids. This CDR3 is CASSLDVYTDTQYF. The DNA of the CDR3 is TGCGCCAGCAGCTTGGACGTCTACACAGATACGCAGTATTTT. The full variable domain, in which reference TRBV5-1 and TRBJ2-3 provide the parts outside the CDR3, is KAGVTQTPRYLIKTRGQQVTLSCSPISGHRSVSWYQQTPGQGLQFLFEYFSETQRNKGNFPGRFSGRQFSNSRSEMNVSTLELGDSALYLCASSLDVYTDTQYFGPGTRLTVL.

This clone occurred a few times. This same CDR3 is encoded by further DNA sequences in the sample. CDR3 sequence: CASSPRTGNTEAFF. In nucleotides, the CDR3 is TGCGCCAGCAGCCCACGGACAGGGAACACTGAAGCTTTCTTT. The chain links TRBV5-1 to TRBJ1-1; 7 bases fit TRBD1. CDR1 and CDR2 (germline): SGHRS, YFSETQ. The J segment lost 1 base and the V segment lost 4 bases, leaving 4 bases of the junction unmatched. The CDR3 runs 14 residues.

V usage is TRBV6-1 and J usage is TRBJ2-1; D call uncertain. CDR3 length: 12 residues. The ends were cut back, 7 bases at V and 10 bases at J, with 14 bases in the middle. CDR1 MNHNS and CDR2 SASEGT come from the germline V gene. CDR3 coding DNA: TGTGCCAGCAACCGCGAGAGTGCCGAGCAGTTCTTC. This gives the protein CASNRESAEQFF.

The V call is TRBV27, the J call TRBJ1-6; 8 bases agree with TRBD1. The CDR3 is 15 amino acids. Germline V lookup: CDR1 MNHEY, CDR2 SMNVEV (reference sequence). Trimming at V came to 5 bases and at J to 10 bases, leaving 10 bases not matched to a gene. This chain's CDR3 is CASSLHGQGGSPLHF. CDR3 in DNA: TGTGCCAGCAGTCTACACGGACAGGGAGGATCACCCCTCCACTTT.

A single count supports this clone. The CDR3 spells CASSLDRGWDEQYF. The CDR3 DNA sequence: TGCGCCAGCAGCTTGGACAGGGGGTGGGACGAGCAGTACTTC. The chain couples TRBV5-1 to TRBJ2-7, with TRBD1 matching over 8 bases. The CDR3 extends over 14 amino acids. Trimming cost V 0 bases and J 5 bases; bases outside gene matches: 4. Germline V gives CDR1 SGHRS, CDR2 YFSETQ.

The rearrangement uses TRBV4-2 and TRBJ1-6, with TRBD1 matching over 8 bases. This CDR3 spans 19 amino acids. V gave up 0 bases and J gave up 8 bases; unmatched junction bases: 15. Germline lookup yields CDR1 LGHNA and CDR2 YNFKEQ. CDR3 protein: CASSQDKTQGAWGDSPLHF. CDR3 coding DNA: TGTGCCAGCAGCCAAGATAAGACCCAGGGGGCTTGGGGCGATTCACCCCTCCACTTT.

V gene TRBV6-4 combines with J gene TRBJ1-2; tentative D call: TRBD1 (6 bases). V was cut by 6 bases and J by 1 base, with 9 bases left in between. The CDR3 is 13 amino acids. Germline values: CDR1 MRHNA, CDR2 SNTAGT. The CDR3 nucleotides read TGTGCCAGCAGAAGGGACAATAACTATGGCTACACCTTC. Its protein product is CASRRDNNYGYTF.

The chain links TRBV4-1 to TRBJ2-7; tentative D call: TRBD1 (5 bases). The CDR3 totals 15 residues. The V and J ends lost 3 bases and 0 bases respectively, with 12 bases between them. From germline, CDR1 is MGHRA and CDR2 YSYEKL. CDR3 protein: CASSQFRASSYEQYF. The DNA of the CDR3 is TGCGCCAGCAGCCAGTTCAGGGCTAGCTCCTACGAGCAGTACTTC.

V is TRBV4-1 and J is TRBJ1-2; 7 bases are a match to TRBD1. CDR1 and CDR2 (germline): MGHRA, YSYEKL. V was clipped by 1 base and J by 4 bases; unmatched bases: 9. This CDR3 region has 16 residues. The CDR3 loop is CASSQGMAGGSYGYTF. In DNA form, the CDR3 reads TGCGCCAGCAGCCAAGGAATGGCAGGGGGGAGCTATGGCTACACCTTC.

The J gene is TRBJ2-1, the V gene TRBV4-2, with TRBD2 matching over 8 bases. Germline-derived CDR1 and CDR2 are LGHNA and YNFKEQ. This CDR3 region has 21 residues. V trimming: 0 bases; J trimming: 8 bases; junction bases outside the gene matches: 24. In DNA, the CDR3 is TGTGCCAGCAGCCAAGAAGTAAGCGGGGCGGGGGGTTATTTTCCGGTCCATGAGCAGTTCTTC. Its protein product is CASSQEVSGAGGYFPVHEQFF.

The V call is TRBV11-3, the J call TRBJ2-3, with D possibly matching TRBD1 (7 bases). Deletions cut 5 bases from V and 6 bases from J, with 18 bases between. This CDR3 is 15 amino acids long. Germline lookup yields CDR1 SGHNT and CDR2 YENEEA. The chain's CDR3 is CASSPGAGGFDTQYF. DNA of the CDR3: TGTGCCAGCAGCCCGGGGGCAGGGGGTTTTGATACGCAGTATTTT. The whole variable domain, filled in from reference TRBV11-3 and TRBJ2-3, reads EAGVVQSPRYKIIEKKQPVAFWCNPISGHNTLYWYLQNLGQGPELLIRYENEEAVDDSQLPKDRFSAERLKGVDSTLKIQPAELGDSAVYLCASSPGAGGFDTQYFGPGTRLTVL.

This clone was seen just once. The rearrangement links TRBV2 to TRBJ1-1; possible D gene TRBD1, 6 bases. V lost 8 bases to trimming and J lost 1 base, with 20 bases between them. Germline V gene lookup returns CDR1 SNHLY and CDR2 FYNNEI. The length of the CDR3 is 16 residues. As DNA, the CDR3 is TGTGCCAGCGGCCAGGGGCAGGTTGTTGGGAACACTGAAGCTTTCTTT. Its translation is CASGQGQVVGNTEAFF.

This clone occurred once. A junction end diverges from the germline sequence, so it may reflect a read error. V usage is TRBV5-1 and J usage is TRBJ1-6; a possible D gene is TRBD1 (6 bases). In germline, CDR1 is SGHRS, CDR2 YFSETQ. The CDR3 runs to 14 residues. DNA of the CDR3: TGCGCCGGCAGCCCCGGACAGTCCAATTCACCCCTCCACTTT. Protein product: CAGSPGQSNSPLHF. The variable domain in full, with the rest retrieved from reference TRBV5-1 and TRBJ1-6, is KAGVTQTPRYLIKTRGQQVTLSCSPISGHRSVSWYQQTPGQGLQFLFEYFSETQRNKGNFPGRFSGRQFSNSRSEMNVSTLELGDSALYLCAGSPGQSNSPLHFGNGTRLTVT.

DNA for the CDR3: TGCGCCAGCAGCTTGGCGGTGGGCCCGAACACTGAAGCTTTCTTT. Translated: CASSLAVGPNTEAFF. This chain joins TRBV5-1 and TRBJ1-1; D gene ambiguous. Trimming took 0 bases from V and 1 from J, leaving 10 bases between them. The CDR3 loop spans 15 amino acids. Per the germline V gene, CDR1 is SGHRS and CDR2 is YFSETQ.

The gene calls are TRBV5-1 and TRBJ2-2, with a tentative D call TRBD1 (6 bases). This CDR3 is 15 amino acids long. The germline V gene encodes CDR1 SGHRS and CDR2 YFSETQ. The germline V and J ends were trimmed by 5 bases and 3 bases, with 14 bases remaining between them. Here the CDR3 DNA reads TGCGCCAGCAGTCTCCGGGACACATACACCGGGGAGCTGTTTTTT. Amino acid sequence: CASSLRDTYTGELFF.

V gene TRBV15 combines with J gene TRBJ2-7; D possibly corresponds to TRBD2 (6 bases). Per the germline V gene, CDR1 is LNHNV and CDR2 is YYDKDF (reference sequence). With 2 bases removed from V and 0 bases from J, the gap between germline ends came to 14 bases. CDR3 length: 16 amino acids. The CDR3 DNA is TGTGCCACCAGCAGAAGAAGGGACTCCGACTCCTACGAGCAGTACTTC. Residues: CATSRRRDSDSYEQYF.

In DNA form, the CDR3 reads TGCGCCAGCAAGAGGGACTATGGCTACACCTTC. This codes for CASKRDYGYTF. The V and J genes are TRBV5-1 and TRBJ1-2; D gene uncertain. V was clipped by 6 bases and J by 3 bases, with 6 bases between them. This CDR3 has 11 amino acids. CDR1 is SGHRS and CDR2 is YFSETQ in the germline V gene. The whole variable domain, remainder taken from reference TRBV5-1 and TRBJ1-2, is KAGVTQTPRYLIKTRGQQVTLSCSPISGHRSVSWYQQTPGQGLQFLFEYFSETQRNKGNFPGRFSGRQFSNSRSEMNVSTLELGDSALYLCASKRDYGYTFGSGTRLTVV.